The 15 T cell receptor beta chains reported below all come from one sample, sequenced in a study of identical twins. TCRdb re-called the 5' RACE reads with MiXCR, one entry per CDR3 protein. The sample lists 1.5 million to 2 million distinct CDR3 sequences, around 33% occurring once. The sample comprised cord blood. The receptors here all came from a newborn girl in good health.

The rearrangement joins TRBV20-1 to TRBJ1-3; D gene unclear. Germline CDR1 reads DFQATT; CDR2 reads SNEGSKA (reference sequence). There are 14 residues in the CDR3. V was cut by 5 bases and J by 0 bases, with 11 bases left in between. CDR3 DNA sequence: TGCAGTGCTCCCAACGCTTACTCTGGAAACACCATATATTTT. It translates to CSAPNAYSGNTIYF.

CDR3 sequence: CAWSLGGRGYGYTF. CDR3 nucleotides: TGTGCCTGGAGTCTCGGGGGTAGAGGCTATGGCTACACCTTC. The chain employs TRBV30 and TRBJ1-2; perhaps TRBD1 as D (5 bases). Per germline, CDR1 GTSNPN and CDR2 SVGIG (reference sequence). The CDR3 contains 14 residues. The V and J ends lost 2 bases and 4 bases respectively, with 14 bases between them.

Here the CDR3 reads CASKAGGFNTEAFF. The CDR3 nucleotides read TGCGCCAGCAAGGCAGGGGGCTTTAACACTGAAGCTTTCTTT. The V call is TRBV5-1, the J call TRBJ1-1; TRBD1 matches 8 bases. This CDR3 spans 14 amino acids. The V segment lost 6 bases and the J segment 2 bases; nucleotides outside the gene matches: 6. CDR1 SGHRS and CDR2 YFSETQ come from the germline V gene.

V is TRBV6-2 or TRBV6-3 and J is TRBJ2-1; 8 bases line up with TRBD2. The CDR3 totals 14 residues. Germline assignment: CDR1 MNHEY and CDR2 SVGEGT. With 7 bases clipped from V and 6 bases from J, the junction kept 8 bases outside the gene matches. The CDR3 is CASNLGGALNEQFF. DNA for the CDR3: TGTGCCAGCAATCTCGGGGGGGCGCTCAATGAGCAGTTCTTC.

The rearrangement joins TRBV2 to TRBJ2-7, with 8 nucleotides matching TRBD2. There are 15 residues in the CDR3. V shed 5 bases, J shed 0 bases, and the junction held 6 bases outside the gene matches. CDR1 and CDR2 (germline): SNHLY, FYNNEI. The CDR3 DNA is TGTGCCAGCAGTAGGATAGCGGGGACCTCCTACGAGCAGTACTTC. It translates to CASSRIAGTSYEQYF.

The chain employs TRBV6-5 and TRBJ2-6; no clear D. Germline values: CDR1 MNHEY, CDR2 SVGAGI. The CDR3 runs to 20 residues. The V end lost 0 bases, the J end lost 0 bases, and 18 bases lay between the germline ends. The CDR3 protein is CASSYSVGVAGLSGANVLTF. CDR3 in DNA: TGTGCCAGCAGTTACTCGGTCGGTGTGGCAGGCCTCTCTGGGGCCAACGTCCTGACTTTC.

This clonotype was detected a few times. This chain links TRBV12-3 or TRBV12-4 with TRBJ1-6; D not resolved. The CDR3 consists of 12 residues. Trimming removed 3 bases at V and 10 bases at J, with 7 bases between. This CDR3 is CASSLWPSPLHF. The CDR3 DNA is TGTGCCAGCAGTTTGTGGCCCTCACCCCTCCACTTT.

This clonotype was picked up many times. V and J are TRBV13 and TRBJ1-2; no reliable D call. Trimming shortened V by 2 bases and J by 0 bases, and 4 bases separated the two germline ends. This CDR3 spans 13 amino acids. In germline, CDR1 is PRHDT, CDR2 FYEKMQ (reference sequence). The CDR3 region has the DNA TGTGCCAGCAGCTTAAAACCTAACTATGGCTACACCTTC. Translated: CASSLKPNYGYTF.

In its sample, this clonotype was seen many times. The chain uses TRBV7-2 and TRBJ1-2; D remains ambiguous. The CDR3 covers 15 residues. The V gene's germline CDR1 is SGHTA and CDR2 FQGNSA. The ends were cut back, 0 bases at V and 7 bases at J, with 15 bases in the middle. CDR3 sequence: CASSLAELPTSGYTF. As DNA, the CDR3 is TGTGCCAGCAGCTTAGCGGAACTACCTACCTCTGGCTACACCTTC.

This chain connects TRBV4-1 to TRBJ2-1; 7 bases fit TRBD1. The germline V gene has CDR1 MGHRA and CDR2 YSYEKL. J lost 10 bases, V lost 0 bases, and 9 bases had no gene match. This CDR3 spans 15 amino acids. The CDR3 DNA sequence: TGCGCCAGCAGCCAAGACCAGACAGGGCCCTACGAGCAGTTCTTC. Encoded protein: CASSQDQTGPYEQFF.

The chain is built from TRBV20-1 and TRBJ2-3; 10 bases line up with TRBD2. Germline V gene data show CDR1 as DFQATT and CDR2 as SNEGSKA (reference sequence). With 5 bases clipped from V and 4 bases from J, the junction kept 6 bases outside the gene matches. The CDR3 is 14 residues long. The CDR3: CSALLAGMADTQYF. The CDR3 region has the DNA TGCAGTGCTCTACTAGCGGGAATGGCAGATACGCAGTATTTT.

For this clonotype: At one boundary the junction diverges from the germline segment, which might be a read error. This chain joins TRBV13 and TRBJ2-2; possibly TRBD2 for D (5 bases). CDR1 and CDR2 (germline): PRHDT, FYEKMQ (reference sequence). The CDR3 consists of 14 residues. The CDR3 sequence is CAGSFGVNTGELFF. CDR3 coding DNA: TGTGCCGGCAGCTTCGGGGTGAACACCGGGGAGCTGTTTTTT.

The J gene is TRBJ1-6, the V gene TRBV6-5; 10 bases agree with TRBD1. The CDR3 spans 16 residues. With 5 bases clipped from V and 8 bases from J, the junction kept 9 bases outside the gene matches. The germline V gene encodes CDR1 MNHEY and CDR2 SVGAGI. The CDR3 sequence: CASSPLAGTGDSPLHF. In DNA, the CDR3 is TGTGCCAGCAGTCCCCTGGCGGGGACAGGGGATTCACCCCTCCACTTT.

This clonotype was seen more than once but under ten times. This rearrangement joins TRBV30 to TRBJ2-4, with TRBD1 identical over 7 bases. Germline values: CDR1 GTSNPN, CDR2 SVGIG (reference sequence). The J segment lost 1 base and the V segment lost 2 bases, leaving 5 bases of the junction unmatched. The CDR3 is 15 amino acids. The CDR3 is CAWSPTGRAKNIQYF. The DNA for the CDR3 is TGTGCCTGGAGTCCGACAGGGCGCGCCAAAAACATTCAGTACTTC.

This clonotype was counted a few times. J is TRBJ2-7 and V is TRBV20-1; D may be TRBD2 (5 bases). The CDR3 length is 14 residues. V gave up 8 bases and J gave up 0 bases, with 17 bases separating them. Germline values: CDR1 DFQATT, CDR2 SNEGSKA (reference sequence). This CDR3 is CSWVREPPSYEQYF. The CDR3 coding sequence is TGCAGTTGGGTGAGGGAGCCTCCCTCCTACGAGCAGTACTTC.